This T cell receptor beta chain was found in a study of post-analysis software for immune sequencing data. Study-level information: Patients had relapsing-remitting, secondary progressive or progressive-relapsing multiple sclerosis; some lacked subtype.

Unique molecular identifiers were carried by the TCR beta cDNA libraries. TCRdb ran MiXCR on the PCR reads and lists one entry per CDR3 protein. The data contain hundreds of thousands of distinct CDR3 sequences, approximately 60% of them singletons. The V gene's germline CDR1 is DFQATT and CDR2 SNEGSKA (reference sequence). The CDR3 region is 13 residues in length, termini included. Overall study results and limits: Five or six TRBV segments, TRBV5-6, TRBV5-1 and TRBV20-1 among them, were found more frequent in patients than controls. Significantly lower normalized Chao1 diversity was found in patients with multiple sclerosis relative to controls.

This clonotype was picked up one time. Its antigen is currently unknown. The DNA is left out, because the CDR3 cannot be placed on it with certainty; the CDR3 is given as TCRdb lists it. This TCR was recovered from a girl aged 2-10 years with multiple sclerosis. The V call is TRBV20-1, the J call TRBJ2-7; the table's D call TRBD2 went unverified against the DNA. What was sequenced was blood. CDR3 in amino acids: CSSWVGVGNEQHF.